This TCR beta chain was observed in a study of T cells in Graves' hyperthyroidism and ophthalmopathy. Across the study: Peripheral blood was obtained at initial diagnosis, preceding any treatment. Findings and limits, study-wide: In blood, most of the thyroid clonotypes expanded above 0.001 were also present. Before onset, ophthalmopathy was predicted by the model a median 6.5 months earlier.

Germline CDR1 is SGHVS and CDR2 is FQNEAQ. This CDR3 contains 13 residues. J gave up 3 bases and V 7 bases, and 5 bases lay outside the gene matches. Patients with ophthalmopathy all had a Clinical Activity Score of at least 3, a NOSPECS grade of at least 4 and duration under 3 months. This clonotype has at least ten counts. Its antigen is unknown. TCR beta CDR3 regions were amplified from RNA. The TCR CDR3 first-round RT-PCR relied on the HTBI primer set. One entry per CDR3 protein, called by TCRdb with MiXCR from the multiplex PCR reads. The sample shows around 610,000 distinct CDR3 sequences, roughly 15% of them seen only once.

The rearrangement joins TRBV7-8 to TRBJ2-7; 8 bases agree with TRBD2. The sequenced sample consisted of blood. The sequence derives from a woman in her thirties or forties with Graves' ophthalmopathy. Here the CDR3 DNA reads TGTGCCAGCACTTCAAGCGGGAGCTACGAGCAGTACTTC. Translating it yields CASTSSGSYEQYF.